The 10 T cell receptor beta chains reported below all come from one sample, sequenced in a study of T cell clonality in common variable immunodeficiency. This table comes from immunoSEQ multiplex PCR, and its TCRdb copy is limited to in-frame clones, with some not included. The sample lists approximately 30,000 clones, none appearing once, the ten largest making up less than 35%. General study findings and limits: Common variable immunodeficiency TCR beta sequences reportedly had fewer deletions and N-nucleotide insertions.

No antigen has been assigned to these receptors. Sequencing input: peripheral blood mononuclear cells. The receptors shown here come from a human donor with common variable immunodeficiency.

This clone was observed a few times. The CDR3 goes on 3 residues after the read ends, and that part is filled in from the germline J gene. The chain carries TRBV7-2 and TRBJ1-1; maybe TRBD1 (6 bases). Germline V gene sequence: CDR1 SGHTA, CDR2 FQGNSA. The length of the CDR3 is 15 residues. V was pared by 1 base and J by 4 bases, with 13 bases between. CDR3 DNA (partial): TGTGCCAGCAGCTTAGTTGCAGGGGCGGCCACTGAA. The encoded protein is CASSLVAGAATE. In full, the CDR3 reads CASSLVAGAATEAFF.

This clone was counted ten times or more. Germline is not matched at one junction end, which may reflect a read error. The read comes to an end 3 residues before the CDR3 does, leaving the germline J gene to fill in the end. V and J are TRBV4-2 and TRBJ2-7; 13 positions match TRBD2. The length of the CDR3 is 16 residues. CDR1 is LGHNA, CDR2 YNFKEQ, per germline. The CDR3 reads CASSQGTSGVLYEQYF. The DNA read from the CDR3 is TGCGCCAGCAGCCAGGGGACTAGCGGGGTCCTCTACGAG.

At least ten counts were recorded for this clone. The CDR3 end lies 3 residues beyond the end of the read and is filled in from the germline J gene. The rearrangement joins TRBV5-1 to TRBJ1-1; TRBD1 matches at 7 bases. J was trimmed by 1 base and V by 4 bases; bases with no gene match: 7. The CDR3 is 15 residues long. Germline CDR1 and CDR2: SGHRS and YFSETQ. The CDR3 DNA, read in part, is TGCGCCAGCAGCCCTACACAGGGGAGGAACACTGAA. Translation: CASSPTQGRNTE. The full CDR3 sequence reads CASSPTQGRNTEAFF.

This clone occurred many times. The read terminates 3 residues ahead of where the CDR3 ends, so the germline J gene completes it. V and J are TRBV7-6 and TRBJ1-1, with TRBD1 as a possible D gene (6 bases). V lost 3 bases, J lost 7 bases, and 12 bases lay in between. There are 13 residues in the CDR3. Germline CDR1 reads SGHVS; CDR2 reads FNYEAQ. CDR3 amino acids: CASSLNRESEAFF. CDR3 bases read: TGTGCCAGCAGCTTGAACAGGGAGAGTGAA.

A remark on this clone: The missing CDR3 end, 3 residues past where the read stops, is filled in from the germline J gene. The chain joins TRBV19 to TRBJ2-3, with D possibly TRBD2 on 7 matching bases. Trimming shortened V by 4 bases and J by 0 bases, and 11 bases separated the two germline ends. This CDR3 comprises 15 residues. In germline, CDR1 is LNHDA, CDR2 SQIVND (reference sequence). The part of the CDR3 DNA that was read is TGTGCCAGTAGTAGGGCGGGGGCGAGCACAGATACG. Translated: CASSRAGASTDT. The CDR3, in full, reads CASSRAGASTDTQYF.

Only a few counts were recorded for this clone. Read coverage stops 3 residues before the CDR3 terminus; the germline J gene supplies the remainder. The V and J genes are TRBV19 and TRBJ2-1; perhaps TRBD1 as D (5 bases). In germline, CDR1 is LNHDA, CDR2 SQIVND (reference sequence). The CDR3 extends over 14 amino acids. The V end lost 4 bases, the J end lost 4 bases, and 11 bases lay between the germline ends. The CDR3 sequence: CASSTGAFYNEQFF. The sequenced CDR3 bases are TGTGCCAGTAGTACTGGGGCCTTTTACAATGAG. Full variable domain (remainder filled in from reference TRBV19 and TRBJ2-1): DGGITQSPKYLFRKEGQNVTLSCEQNLNHDAMYWYRQDPGQGLRLIYYSQIVNDFQKGDIAEGYSVSREKKESFPLTVTSAQKNPTAFYLCASSTGAFYNEQFFGPGTRLTVL.

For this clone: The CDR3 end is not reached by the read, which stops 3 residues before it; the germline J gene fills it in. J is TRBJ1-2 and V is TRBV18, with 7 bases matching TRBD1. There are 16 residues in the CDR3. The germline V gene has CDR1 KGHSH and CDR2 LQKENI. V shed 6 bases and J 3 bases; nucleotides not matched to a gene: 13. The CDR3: CASSLTTETGYYGYTF. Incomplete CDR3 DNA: TGTGCCAGCTCTCTTACGACCGAGACAGGGTACTATGGC.

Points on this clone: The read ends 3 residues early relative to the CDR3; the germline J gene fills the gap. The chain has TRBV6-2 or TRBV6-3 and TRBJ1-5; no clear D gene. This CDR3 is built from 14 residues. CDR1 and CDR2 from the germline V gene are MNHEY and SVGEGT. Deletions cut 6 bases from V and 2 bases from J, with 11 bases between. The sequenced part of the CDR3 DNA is TGTGCCAGCAGCTGGGCATGGGGCAATCAGCCC. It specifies CASSWAWGNQP. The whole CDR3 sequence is CASSWAWGNQPQHF.

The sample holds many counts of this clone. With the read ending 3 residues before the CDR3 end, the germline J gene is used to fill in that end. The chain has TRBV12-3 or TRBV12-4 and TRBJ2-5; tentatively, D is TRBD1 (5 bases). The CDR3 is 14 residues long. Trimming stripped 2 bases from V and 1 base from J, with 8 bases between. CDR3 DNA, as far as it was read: TGTGCCAGCAGTTTATGGACACCCCAAGAGACC. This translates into CASSLWTPQET. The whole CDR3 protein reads CASSLWTPQETQYF.

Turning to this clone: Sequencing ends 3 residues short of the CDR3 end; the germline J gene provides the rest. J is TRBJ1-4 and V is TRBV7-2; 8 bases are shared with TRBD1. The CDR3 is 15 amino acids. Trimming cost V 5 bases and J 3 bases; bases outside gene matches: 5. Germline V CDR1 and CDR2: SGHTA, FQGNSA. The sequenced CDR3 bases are TGTGCCAGCAGCAGAGGACAGGGTTCTAATGAAAAA. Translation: CASSRGQGSNEK. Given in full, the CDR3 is CASSRGQGSNEKLFF.